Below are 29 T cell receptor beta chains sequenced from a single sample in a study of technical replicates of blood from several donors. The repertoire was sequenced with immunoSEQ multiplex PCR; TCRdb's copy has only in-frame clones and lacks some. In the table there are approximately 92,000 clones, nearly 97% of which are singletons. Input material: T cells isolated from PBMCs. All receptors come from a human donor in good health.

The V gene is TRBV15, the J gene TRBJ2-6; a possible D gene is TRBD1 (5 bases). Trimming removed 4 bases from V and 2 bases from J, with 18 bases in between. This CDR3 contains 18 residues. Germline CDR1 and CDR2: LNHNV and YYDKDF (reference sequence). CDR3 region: CATSITLIGEPGANVLTF. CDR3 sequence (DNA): TGTGCCACCAGCATTACCTTAATAGGGGAACCTGGGGCCAACGTCCTGACTTTC.

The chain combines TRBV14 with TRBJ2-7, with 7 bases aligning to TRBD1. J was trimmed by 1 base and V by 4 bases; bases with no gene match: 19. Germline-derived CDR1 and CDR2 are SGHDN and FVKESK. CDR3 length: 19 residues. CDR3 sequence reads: CASSRDSSVGTARSYEQYF. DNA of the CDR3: TGTGCCAGCAGCCGGGACAGCTCGGTCGGCACGGCCCGATCCTACGAGCAGTACTTC.

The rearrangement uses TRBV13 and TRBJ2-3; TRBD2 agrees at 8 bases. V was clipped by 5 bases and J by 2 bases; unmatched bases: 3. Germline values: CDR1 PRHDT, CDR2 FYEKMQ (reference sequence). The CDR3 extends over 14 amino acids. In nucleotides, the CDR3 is TGTGCCAGCAGCACTAGCGGATACACAGATACGCAGTATTTT. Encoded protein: CASSTSGYTDTQYF.

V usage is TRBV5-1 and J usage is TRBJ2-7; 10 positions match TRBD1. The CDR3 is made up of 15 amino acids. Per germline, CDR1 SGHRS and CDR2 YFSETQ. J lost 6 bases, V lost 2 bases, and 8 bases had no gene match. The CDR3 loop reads CASSFGDRGQVEQYF. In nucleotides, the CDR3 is TGCGCCAGCAGCTTCGGCGACAGGGGGCAAGTCGAGCAGTACTTC.

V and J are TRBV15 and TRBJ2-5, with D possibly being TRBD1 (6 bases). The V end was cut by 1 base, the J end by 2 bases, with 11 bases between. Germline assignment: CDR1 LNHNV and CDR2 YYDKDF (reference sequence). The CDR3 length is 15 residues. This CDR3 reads CATSRAGVGQETQYF. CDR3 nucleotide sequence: TGTGCCACCAGCAGAGCAGGGGTCGGACAAGAGACCCAGTACTTC. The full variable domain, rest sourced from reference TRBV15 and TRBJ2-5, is DAMVIQNPRYQVTQFGKPVTLSCSQTLNHNVMYWYQQKSSQAPKLLFHYYDKDFNNEADTPDNFQSRRPNTSFCFLDIRSPGLGDTAMYLCATSRAGVGQETQYFGPGTRLLVL.

The CDR3 bases are TGTGCCACCACTACTGCCGGGACTAGCTACTACAATGAGCAGTTCTTC. Translation gives CATTTAGTSYYNEQFF. V usage is TRBV11-2 and J usage is TRBJ2-1; TRBD2 aligns across 9 bases. Germline V gives CDR1 SGHAT, CDR2 FQNNGV. Trimming cost V 10 bases and J 3 bases; bases outside gene matches: 13. There are 16 residues in the CDR3.

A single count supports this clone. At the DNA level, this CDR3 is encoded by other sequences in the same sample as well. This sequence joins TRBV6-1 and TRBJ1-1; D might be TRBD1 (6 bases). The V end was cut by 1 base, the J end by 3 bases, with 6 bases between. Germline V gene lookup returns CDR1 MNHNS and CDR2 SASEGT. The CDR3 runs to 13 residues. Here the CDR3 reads CASSEDRDTEAFF. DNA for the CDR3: TGTGCCAGCAGTGAAGACAGGGACACTGAAGCTTTCTTT.

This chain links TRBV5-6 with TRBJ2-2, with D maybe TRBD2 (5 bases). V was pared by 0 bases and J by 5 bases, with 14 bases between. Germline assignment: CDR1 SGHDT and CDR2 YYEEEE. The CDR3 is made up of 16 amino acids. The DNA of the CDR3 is TGTGCCAGCAGCTTGGAGGTGGGAGAAAAAACCGGGGAGCTGTTTTTT. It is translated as CASSLEVGEKTGELFF.

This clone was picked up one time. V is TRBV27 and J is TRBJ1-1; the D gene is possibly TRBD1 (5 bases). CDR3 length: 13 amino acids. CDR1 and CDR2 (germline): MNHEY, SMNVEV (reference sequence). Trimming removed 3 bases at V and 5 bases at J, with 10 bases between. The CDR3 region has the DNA TGTGCCAGCAGTTTTAAAGGGGCGACTGAAGCTTTCTTT. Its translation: CASSFKGATEAFF.

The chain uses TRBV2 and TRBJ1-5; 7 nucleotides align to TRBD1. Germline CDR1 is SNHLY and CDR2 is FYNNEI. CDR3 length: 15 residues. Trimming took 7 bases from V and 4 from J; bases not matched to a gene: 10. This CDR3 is CASTGDRASNQPQHF. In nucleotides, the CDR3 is TGTGCCAGCACCGGTGACAGGGCCTCTAATCAGCCCCAGCATTTT.

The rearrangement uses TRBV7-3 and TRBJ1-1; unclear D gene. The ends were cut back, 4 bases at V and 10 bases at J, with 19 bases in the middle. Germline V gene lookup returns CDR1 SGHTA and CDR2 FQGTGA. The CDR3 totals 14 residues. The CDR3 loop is CASSSDGLLKGAFF. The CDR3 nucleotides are TGTGCCAGCAGCTCGGACGGACTTCTGAAGGGAGCTTTCTTT.

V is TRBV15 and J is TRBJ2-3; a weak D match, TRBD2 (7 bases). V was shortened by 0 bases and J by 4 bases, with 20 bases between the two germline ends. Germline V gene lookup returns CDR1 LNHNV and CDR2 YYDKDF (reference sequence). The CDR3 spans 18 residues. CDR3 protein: CATSRDGPGRGRADTQYF. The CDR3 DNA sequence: TGTGCCACCAGCAGAGATGGACCCGGGCGGGGGCGGGCAGATACGCAGTATTTT.

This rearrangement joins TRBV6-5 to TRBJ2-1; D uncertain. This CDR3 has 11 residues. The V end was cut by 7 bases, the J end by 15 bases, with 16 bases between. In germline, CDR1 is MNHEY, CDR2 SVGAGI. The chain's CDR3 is CASNLGSRRFF. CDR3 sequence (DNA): TGTGCCAGCAACCTAGGTTCCCGGAGGTTCTTC.

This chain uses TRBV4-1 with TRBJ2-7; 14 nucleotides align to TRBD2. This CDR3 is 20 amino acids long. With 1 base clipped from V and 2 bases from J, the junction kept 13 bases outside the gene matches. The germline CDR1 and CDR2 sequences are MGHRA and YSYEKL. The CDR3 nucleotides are TGCGCCAGCAGCCAAGGGAATGGTCTGGGACTAGCGGGAGCACCCTACGAGCAGTACTTC. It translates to CASSQGNGLGLAGAPYEQYF.

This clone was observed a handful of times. CDR3 region: CASSWKQDSGANVLTF. In nucleotides, the CDR3 is TGCGCCAGCAGCTGGAAGCAGGATTCTGGGGCCAACGTCCTGACTTTC. V and J are TRBV5-1 and TRBJ2-6, with D unresolved. The CDR3 extends over 16 amino acids. Looked up from germline, CDR1 is SGHRS and CDR2 is YFSETQ. V was pared by 3 bases and J by 1 base, with 11 bases between.

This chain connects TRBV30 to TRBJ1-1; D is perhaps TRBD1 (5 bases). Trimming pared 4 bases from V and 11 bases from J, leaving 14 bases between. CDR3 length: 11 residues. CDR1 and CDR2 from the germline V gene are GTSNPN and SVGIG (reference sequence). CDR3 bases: TGTGCCTGGAACCAGGGAATGGGGGCTTTCTTT. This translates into CAWNQGMGAFF.

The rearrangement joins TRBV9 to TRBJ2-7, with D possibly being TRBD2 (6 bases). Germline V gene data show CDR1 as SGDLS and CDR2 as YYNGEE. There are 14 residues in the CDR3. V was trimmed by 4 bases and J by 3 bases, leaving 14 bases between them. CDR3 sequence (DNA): TGTGCCAGCAGCCCTATAGCGGAGAACTACGAGCAGTACTTC. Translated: CASSPIAENYEQYF.

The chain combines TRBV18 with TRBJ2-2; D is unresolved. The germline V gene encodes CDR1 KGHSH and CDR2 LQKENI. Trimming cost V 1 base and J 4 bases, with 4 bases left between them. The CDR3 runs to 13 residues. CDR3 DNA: TGTGCCAGCTCACCACTGAGCACCGGGGAGCTGTTTTTT. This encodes CASSPLSTGELFF.

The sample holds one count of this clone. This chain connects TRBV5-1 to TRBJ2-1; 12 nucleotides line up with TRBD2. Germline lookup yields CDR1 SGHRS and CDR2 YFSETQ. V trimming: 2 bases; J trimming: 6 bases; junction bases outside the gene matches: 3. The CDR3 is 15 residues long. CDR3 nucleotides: TGCGCCAGCAGCTTTAGACTAGCGGGAGTCAATGAGCAGTTCTTC. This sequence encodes CASSFRLAGVNEQFF.

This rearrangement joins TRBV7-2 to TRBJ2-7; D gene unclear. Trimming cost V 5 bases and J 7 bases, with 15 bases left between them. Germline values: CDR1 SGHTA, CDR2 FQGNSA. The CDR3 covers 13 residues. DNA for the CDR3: TGTGCCAGCAGCGGCCCCTCAAAACTAGAGCAGTACTTC. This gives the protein CASSGPSKLEQYF.

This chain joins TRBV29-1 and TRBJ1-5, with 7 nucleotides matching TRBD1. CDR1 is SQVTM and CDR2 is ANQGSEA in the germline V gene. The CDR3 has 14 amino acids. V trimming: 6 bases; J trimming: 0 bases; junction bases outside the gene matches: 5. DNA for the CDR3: TGCAGCGTCCTGGGACAGATTAGCAATCAGCCCCAGCATTTT. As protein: CSVLGQISNQPQHF.

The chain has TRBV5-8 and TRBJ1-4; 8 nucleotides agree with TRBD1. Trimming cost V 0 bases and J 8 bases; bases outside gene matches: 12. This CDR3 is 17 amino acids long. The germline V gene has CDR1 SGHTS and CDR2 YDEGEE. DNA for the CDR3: TGTGCCAGCAGCTTGGCTGGAGGGGACAGGCTCGGGGAAAAACTGTTTTTT. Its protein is CASSLAGGDRLGEKLFF.

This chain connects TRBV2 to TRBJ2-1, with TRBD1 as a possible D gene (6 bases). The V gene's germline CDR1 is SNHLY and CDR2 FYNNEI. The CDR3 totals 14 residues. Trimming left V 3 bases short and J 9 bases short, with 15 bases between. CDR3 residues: CASSDTNREGEQFF. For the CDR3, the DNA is TGTGCCAGCAGTGATACAAACAGGGAAGGTGAGCAGTTCTTC.

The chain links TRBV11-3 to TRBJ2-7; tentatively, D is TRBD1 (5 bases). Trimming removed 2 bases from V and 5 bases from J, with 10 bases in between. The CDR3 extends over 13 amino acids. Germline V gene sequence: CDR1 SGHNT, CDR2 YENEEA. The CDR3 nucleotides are TGTGCCAGCAGCTTAATCCCCAGGGACGAGCAGTACTTC. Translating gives CASSLIPRDEQYF.

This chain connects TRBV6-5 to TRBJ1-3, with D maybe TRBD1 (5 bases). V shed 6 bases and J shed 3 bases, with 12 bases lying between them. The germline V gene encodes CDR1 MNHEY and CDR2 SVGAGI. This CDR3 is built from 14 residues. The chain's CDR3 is CASSSPGYGNTIYF. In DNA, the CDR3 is TGTGCCAGCAGCAGCCCAGGGTATGGAAACACCATATATTTT.

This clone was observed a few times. CDR3 nucleotide sequence: TGTGCCAGCAGCGTAGCTGATCTAGCAAATCGGGAAGCTTTCTTT. It yields the protein CASSVADLANREAFF. The chain couples TRBV9 to TRBJ1-1; D uncertain. Germline CDR1 and CDR2: SGDLS and YYNGEE. The CDR3 consists of 15 residues. Trimming took 0 bases from V and 8 from J, leaving 17 bases between them.

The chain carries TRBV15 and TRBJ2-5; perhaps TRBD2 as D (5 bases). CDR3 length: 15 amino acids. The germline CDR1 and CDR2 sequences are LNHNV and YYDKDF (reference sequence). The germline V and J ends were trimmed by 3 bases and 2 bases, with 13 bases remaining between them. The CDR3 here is CATSREAPDQETQYF. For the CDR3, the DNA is TGTGCCACCAGCAGGGAGGCACCGGATCAAGAGACCCAGTACTTC.

The CDR3, as DNA: TGTGCCAGCAGCCTTGATCCGGGACAGGGTACCGAAGATACGCAGTATTTT. It specifies CASSLDPGQGTEDTQYF. The V gene is TRBV5-5, the J gene TRBJ2-3; 9 nucleotides align to TRBD1. The J segment lost 5 bases and the V segment lost 4 bases, leaving 14 bases of the junction unmatched. The CDR3 sequence is 17 residues long. The germline V gene encodes CDR1 SGHKS and CDR2 YYEKEE (reference sequence).

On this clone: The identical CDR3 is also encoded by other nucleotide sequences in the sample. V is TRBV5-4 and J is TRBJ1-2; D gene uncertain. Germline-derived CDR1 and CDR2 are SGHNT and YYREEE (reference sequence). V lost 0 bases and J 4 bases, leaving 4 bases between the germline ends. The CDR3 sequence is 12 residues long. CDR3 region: CASSLDSYGYTF. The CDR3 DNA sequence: TGTGCCAGCAGCTTGGACAGCTATGGCTACACCTTC.